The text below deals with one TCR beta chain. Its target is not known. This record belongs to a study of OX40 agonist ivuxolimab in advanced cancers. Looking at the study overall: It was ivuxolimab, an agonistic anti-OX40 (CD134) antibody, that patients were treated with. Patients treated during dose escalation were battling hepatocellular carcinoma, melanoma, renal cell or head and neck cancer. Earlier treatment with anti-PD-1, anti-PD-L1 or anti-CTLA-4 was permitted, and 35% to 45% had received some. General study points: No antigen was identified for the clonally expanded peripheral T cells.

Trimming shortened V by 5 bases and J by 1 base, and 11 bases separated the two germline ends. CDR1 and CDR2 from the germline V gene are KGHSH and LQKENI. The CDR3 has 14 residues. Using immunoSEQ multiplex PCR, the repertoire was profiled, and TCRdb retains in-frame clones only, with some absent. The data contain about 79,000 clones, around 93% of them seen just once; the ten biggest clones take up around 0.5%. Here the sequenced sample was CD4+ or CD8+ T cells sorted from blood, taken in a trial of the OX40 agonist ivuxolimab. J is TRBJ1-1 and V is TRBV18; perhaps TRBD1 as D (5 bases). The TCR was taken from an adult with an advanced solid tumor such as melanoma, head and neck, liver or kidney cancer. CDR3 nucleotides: TGTGCCAGCTCAACCAACGACAGGAACACTGAAGCTTTCTTT. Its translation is CASSTNDRNTEAFF.